This T cell receptor (beta chain) was retrieved from a study of blood T cells in healthy people across ages. All donors came from Russia, were Caucasian and healthy, and spanned ages about 6 to 90. In the case of this clonotype: As yet, its antigen is unknown.

A J-beta primer mix and a sample-barcoded 5' primer were used in a second PCR of about 7 to 11 cycles. Each TCR beta cDNA got a 12-nucleotide random molecular identifier. Any given sample supplied a minimum of 2.5 million CDR3-containing paired-end reads. TCRdb fed the 5' RACE reads into MiXCR, producing one record per CDR3 protein. The sample records 910,000 or so distinct CDR3 sequences, about 53% being singletons. The CDR3 loop spans 17 amino acids. V was shortened by 0 bases and J by 13 bases, with 26 bases between the two germline ends. The germline gives CDR1 SGHRS, CDR2 YFSETQ. Findings and limits, study-wide: There was no known CMV status for donors, so expanded clonotype changes were possibly confounded.

Sequencing was carried out using blood. The clonotype was recovered from a woman in her sixties in good health. The chain is built from TRBV5-1 and TRBJ2-4, with D perhaps being TRBD1 or TRBD2 (6 bases each). CDR3 nucleotide sequence: TGCGCCAGCAGCTTGGACCTCTGGGGGGCTAGCTTAGTTGAGCAGTACTTC. Its protein is CASSLDLWGASLVEQYF.